This TCR beta chain was profiled in a study of technical replicates of blood from a few donors. Clones were sequenced by immunoSEQ multiplex PCR, and TCRdb holds only the in-frame ones, with some missing. The sample carries roughly 69,000 clones, roughly 86% recorded once. The CDR3 runs to 14 residues. Germline CDR1 and CDR2: SNHLY and FYNNEI. Deletions cut 4 bases from V and 4 bases from J, with 13 bases between. Material for sequencing was PBMCs. This sequence was found in a human donor in good health. Some clones in this sample may be carry-over from other donors' samples. This rearrangement joins TRBV2 to TRBJ1-2; perhaps TRBD1 as D (5 bases). CDR3 region: CASSGAGKSYGYTF. CDR3 DNA: TGTGCCAGCAGTGGTGCAGGGAAGAGCTATGGCTACACCTTC.